The 23 T cell receptor beta chains below all came from one sample that was sequenced in a study of T-cell reconstitution after alpha-beta-depleted transplantation in children. Researchers prepared the TCRbeta library using unique molecular identifiers, the study reports. One entry per CDR3 protein, called by TCRdb with MiXCR from the PCR reads. Seen here are more than 450,000 distinct CDR3 sequences, about 17% observed once, and the top ten hold 2.5% to 4%. The sample consisted of PBMCs from the stem cell graft donor, taken from the stem cell graft. All receptors derive from a human donor who donated a stem cell graft to a child with acute lymphoblastic leukemia.

The CDR3 region has the DNA TGTGCCACCAGCAGACCGGGGAGCGGGAGGGCAAATGAGCAGTTCTTC. Translating it yields CATSRPGSGRANEQFF. The chain employs TRBV15 and TRBJ2-1; 10 nucleotides line up with TRBD2. The CDR3 is made up of 16 amino acids. V was clipped by 2 bases and J by 7 bases; unmatched bases: 8. Germline-derived CDR1 and CDR2 are LNHNV and YYDKDF (reference sequence).

This clonotype was detected ten times or more. The chain employs TRBV6-4 and TRBJ1-6; tentatively, D is TRBD1 (5 bases). V was clipped by 0 bases and J by 9 bases, with 9 bases between them. Germline V gives CDR1 MRHNA, CDR2 SNTAGT. The CDR3 totals 14 residues. In DNA, the CDR3 is TGTGCCAGCAGTGACTCGGGGGAGGGTTCACCCCTCCACTTT. This encodes CASSDSGEGSPLHF.

This clonotype was observed a handful of times. V is TRBV28 and J is TRBJ2-1; maybe TRBD2 (6 bases). CDR3 size: 16 residues. The germline V gene encodes CDR1 MDHEN and CDR2 SYDVKM. V lost 6 bases to trimming and J lost 0 bases, with 15 bases between them. The DNA of the CDR3 is TGTGCCAGCAGCAAGGACTACCGGAGCTCCTACAATGAGCAGTTCTTC. Protein product: CASSKDYRSSYNEQFF.

In this sample, this clonotype turned up a few times. The chain carries TRBV12-3 or TRBV12-4 and TRBJ2-5; 8 bases line up with TRBD2. The CDR3 covers 14 residues. Trimming cost V 7 bases and J 6 bases; bases outside gene matches: 10. The CDR3 loop is CASTPREGRQTQYF. DNA of the CDR3: TGTGCCAGCACCCCCCGGGAGGGGAGGCAGACCCAGTACTTC.

This clonotype was found a few times. This chain joins TRBV11-3 and TRBJ2-7, with 9 nucleotides matching TRBD1. CDR1 and CDR2 from the germline V gene are SGHNT and YENEEA. The CDR3 covers 17 residues. Unmatched junction bases numbered 16, after V lost 4 bases and J lost 6 bases. The CDR3 region has the DNA TGTGCCAGCAGCTCCGGAAGGACAGGGGTCGATCCTTTCGAGCAGTACTTC. Translated: CASSSGRTGVDPFEQYF.

This clonotype was recorded a few times. This sequence joins TRBV12-3 or TRBV12-4 and TRBJ2-1; D is ambiguous. This CDR3 comprises 12 residues. V dropped 9 bases and J dropped 7 bases, with 13 bases sitting between them. The CDR3 spells CASSRSGNEQFF. The DNA of the CDR3 is TGTGCCAGTTCGAGGAGTGGTAATGAGCAGTTCTTC.

The chain recombines TRBV5-1 with TRBJ1-2, with a weak D call TRBD1 (6 bases). The CDR3 covers 15 residues. Trimming took off 5 bases at V and 6 bases at J, with 20 bases between the two ends. The germline CDR1 and CDR2 sequences are SGHRS and YFSETQ. This CDR3 is CASRSPLTGIHGYTF. The CDR3 nucleotides read TGCGCCAGCAGGTCTCCACTCACAGGGATCCATGGCTACACCTTC.

This clonotype was seen only a few times. This rearrangement joins TRBV27 to TRBJ2-7; possibly TRBD1 for D (6 bases). Germline V gene lookup returns CDR1 MNHEY and CDR2 SMNVEV (reference sequence). The CDR3 spans 13 residues. V lost 6 bases and J 4 bases, leaving 13 bases between the germline ends. The CDR3 reads CASSPGTHYEQYF. For the CDR3, the DNA is TGTGCCAGCAGCCCCGGGACACATTACGAGCAGTACTTC.

This clonotype has a handful of counts. The V and J genes are TRBV20-1 and TRBJ2-3; TRBD2 aligns across 9 bases. Looked up from germline, CDR1 is DFQATT and CDR2 is SNEGSKA (reference sequence). The CDR3 contains 16 residues. The J segment lost 2 bases and the V segment lost 0 bases, leaving 6 bases of the junction unmatched. The CDR3 nucleotides are TGCAGTGCTAGAGATGGTTTAGCGGGGGACACAGATACGCAGTATTTT. Its translation: CSARDGLAGDTDTQYF.

This clonotype was seen only a few times. The rearrangement links TRBV6-4 to TRBJ2-2; unclear D gene. Germline assignment: CDR1 MRHNA and CDR2 SNTAGT. V was shortened by 1 base and J by 3 bases, with 6 bases between the two germline ends. The CDR3 covers 14 residues. The CDR3 nucleotides are TGTGCCAGCAGTGACTTCAGAGACACCGGGGAGCTGTTTTTT. Translating gives CASSDFRDTGELFF.

The chain links TRBV11-3 to TRBJ2-2; the D is unclear. The CDR3 runs to 15 residues. CDR1 is SGHNT, CDR2 YENEEA, per germline. V dropped 1 base and J dropped 7 bases, with 13 bases sitting between them. CDR3 amino acids: CASSLAWDPVGELFF. CDR3 DNA sequence: TGTGCCAGCAGCTTAGCCTGGGATCCCGTCGGGGAGCTGTTTTTT.

The V call is TRBV12-3 or TRBV12-4, the J call TRBJ2-3, with 7 bases that match TRBD1. The V segment lost 6 bases and the J segment 10 bases; nucleotides outside the gene matches: 10. The length of the CDR3 is 13 residues. The CDR3 bases are TGTGCCAGCAGAGACAACAGGGGACGGTCGCAGTATTTT. This gives the protein CASRDNRGRSQYF.

This clonotype was detected only a few times. V gene TRBV27 combines with J gene TRBJ1-4; the D gene is possibly TRBD1 (5 bases). The germline CDR1 and CDR2 sequences are MNHEY and SMNVEV (reference sequence). This CDR3 region has 13 residues. With 3 bases removed from V and 10 bases from J, the gap between germline ends came to 12 bases. The CDR3 DNA reads TGTGCCAGCAGTTTGCAAGGGGCGGGAAAACTGTTTTTT. Translated, it gives CASSLQGAGKLFF.

The J gene is TRBJ2-7, the V gene TRBV3-1; D is possibly TRBD1 (6 bases). V was cut by 5 bases and J by 7 bases, with 24 bases left in between. Germline values: CDR1 LGHDT, CDR2 YNNKEL (reference sequence). The CDR3 runs to 16 residues. This CDR3 reads CASSSKGHTPLGEQYF. As DNA, the CDR3 is TGTGCCAGCAGCTCCAAGGGACATACCCCACTAGGGGAGCAGTACTTC.

V gene TRBV5-1 combines with J gene TRBJ1-1; TRBD1 matches 7 bases. Germline V gene data show CDR1 as SGHRS and CDR2 as YFSETQ. The J segment lost 0 bases and the V segment lost 2 bases, leaving 7 bases of the junction unmatched. The length of the CDR3 is 16 residues. DNA for the CDR3: TGCGCCAGCAGCTTCGGACAGGATTCCCTGAACACTGAAGCTTTCTTT. Its translation is CASSFGQDSLNTEAFF.

This clonotype was counted only a few times. The rearrangement links TRBV5-1 to TRBJ2-1; D is uncertain. V was shortened by 4 bases and J by 6 bases, with 20 bases between the two germline ends. Germline loops: CDR1 SGHRS, CDR2 YFSETQ. The CDR3 is 16 amino acids. The CDR3 loop reads CASSPRLFITGNEQFF. In DNA form, the CDR3 reads TGCGCCAGCAGCCCCAGACTCTTTATTACGGGCAATGAGCAGTTCTTC.

The rearrangement uses TRBV7-8 and TRBJ2-1; 12 positions match TRBD2. Germline-derived CDR1 and CDR2 are SGHVS and FQNEAQ. The V segment lost 5 bases and the J segment 6 bases; nucleotides outside the gene matches: 8. The CDR3 totals 16 residues. The CDR3, as DNA: TGTGCCAGCAGCCCGGATCTAGCGGGAGGGACCAATGAGCAGTTCTTC. As protein: CASSPDLAGGTNEQFF.

V usage is TRBV12-3 or TRBV12-4 and J usage is TRBJ2-7; 9 nucleotides agree with TRBD2. V trimming: 8 bases; J trimming: 2 bases; junction bases outside the gene matches: 4. The CDR3 is made up of 13 amino acids. CDR3 protein: CASLSGGTYEQYF. The CDR3, as DNA: TGTGCCAGCCTTAGCGGGGGAACCTACGAGCAGTACTTC.

This clonotype has more than one count but fewer than ten. The chain combines TRBV20-1 with TRBJ1-4, with D possibly matching TRBD1 (5 bases). The CDR3 sequence is 13 residues long. CDR1 is DFQATT and CDR2 is SNEGSKA in the germline V gene (reference sequence). Between the trimmed V and J ends, which lost 2 bases and 12 bases, there was a span of 16 bases. CDR3 in amino acids: CSARKGGVVELFF. CDR3 sequence (DNA): TGCAGTGCTAGAAAGGGAGGGGTGGTAGAACTGTTTTTT.

This clonotype came up a few times. The chain couples TRBV9 to TRBJ2-1; TRBD2 agrees at 7 bases. This CDR3 has 15 amino acids. V gave up 4 bases and J gave up 0 bases; unmatched junction bases: 4. From germline, CDR1 is SGDLS and CDR2 YYNGEE. CDR3 amino acids: CASSLGLPSYNEQFF. In DNA, the CDR3 is TGTGCCAGCAGCCTGGGACTACCCTCCTACAATGAGCAGTTCTTC.

This clonotype was picked up a small number of times. The V gene is TRBV29-1, the J gene TRBJ2-1; D is undetermined. There are 11 residues in the CDR3. The germline CDR1 and CDR2 sequences are SQVTM and ANQGSEA. With 4 bases removed from V and 9 bases from J, the gap between germline ends came to 10 bases. The CDR3 sequence is CSVGGSIEQFF. The DNA of the CDR3 is TGCAGCGTTGGGGGTAGCATTGAGCAGTTCTTC.

V and J are TRBV5-1 and TRBJ1-1; 7 bases map to TRBD1. V dropped 4 bases and J dropped 1; count of bases not matched to a gene: 4. Germline assignment: CDR1 SGHRS and CDR2 YFSETQ. This CDR3 comprises 14 residues. In nucleotides, the CDR3 is TGCGCCAGCAGCGCCCGGACAGGGAACACTGAAGCTTTCTTT. Translated, it gives CASSARTGNTEAFF. Full variable domain (remainder filled in from reference TRBV5-1 and TRBJ1-1): KAGVTQTPRYLIKTRGQQVTLSCSPISGHRSVSWYQQTPGQGLQFLFEYFSETQRNKGNFPGRFSGRQFSNSRSEMNVSTLELGDSALYLCASSARTGNTEAFFGQGTRLTVV.

This clonotype was counted at least ten times. V is TRBV4-1 and J is TRBJ2-3; 13 bases are shared with TRBD2. The ends lost 5 bases at V and 6 bases at J; junction bases unmatched: 5. This CDR3 is 15 amino acids long. CDR1 and CDR2 (germline): MGHRA, YSYEKL. The CDR3 nucleotides are TGCGCCAGCAGCAGACTAGCGGGAGGTTCCGATACGCAGTATTTT. Translated, it gives CASSRLAGGSDTQYF.